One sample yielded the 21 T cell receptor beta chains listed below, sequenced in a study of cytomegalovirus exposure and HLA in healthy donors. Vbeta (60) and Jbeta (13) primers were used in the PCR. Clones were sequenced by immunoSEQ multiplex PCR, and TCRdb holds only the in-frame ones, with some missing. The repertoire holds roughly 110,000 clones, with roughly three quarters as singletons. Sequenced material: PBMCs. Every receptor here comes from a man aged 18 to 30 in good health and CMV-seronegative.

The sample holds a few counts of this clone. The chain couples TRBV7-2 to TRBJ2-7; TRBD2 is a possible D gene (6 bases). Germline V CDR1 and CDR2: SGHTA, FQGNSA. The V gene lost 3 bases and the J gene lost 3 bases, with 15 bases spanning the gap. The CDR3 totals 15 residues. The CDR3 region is CASSFFGGPDYEQYF. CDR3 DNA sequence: TGTGCCAGCAGCTTCTTTGGAGGGCCCGACTACGAGCAGTACTTC.

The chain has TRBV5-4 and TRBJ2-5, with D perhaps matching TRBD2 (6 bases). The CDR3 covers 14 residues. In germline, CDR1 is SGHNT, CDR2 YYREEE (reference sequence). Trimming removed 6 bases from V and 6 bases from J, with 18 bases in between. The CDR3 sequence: CASTSGGGLQTQYF. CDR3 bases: TGTGCCAGCACTTCGGGTGGAGGGTTGCAGACCCAGTACTTC.

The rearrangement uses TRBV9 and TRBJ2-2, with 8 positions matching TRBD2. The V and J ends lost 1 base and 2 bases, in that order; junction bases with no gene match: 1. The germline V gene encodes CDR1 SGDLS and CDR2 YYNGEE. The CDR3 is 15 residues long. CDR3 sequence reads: CASSVLAGNTGELFF. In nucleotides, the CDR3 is TGTGCCAGCAGCGTACTAGCGGGTAACACCGGGGAGCTGTTTTTT.

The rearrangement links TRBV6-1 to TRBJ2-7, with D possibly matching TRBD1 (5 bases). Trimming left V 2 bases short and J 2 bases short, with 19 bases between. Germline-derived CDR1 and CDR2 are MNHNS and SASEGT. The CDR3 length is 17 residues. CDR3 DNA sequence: TGTGCCAGCAGTGAAAGGGGTACACTGGAGTACCCCTACGAGCAGTACTTC. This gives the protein CASSERGTLEYPYEQYF.

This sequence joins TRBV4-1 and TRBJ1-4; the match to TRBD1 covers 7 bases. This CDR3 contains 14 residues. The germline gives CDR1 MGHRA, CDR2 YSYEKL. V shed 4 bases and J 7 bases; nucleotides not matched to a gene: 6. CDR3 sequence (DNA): TGCGCCAGCAGCCTATCGACAGGGATTGAAAAACTGTTTTTT. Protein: CASSLSTGIEKLFF.

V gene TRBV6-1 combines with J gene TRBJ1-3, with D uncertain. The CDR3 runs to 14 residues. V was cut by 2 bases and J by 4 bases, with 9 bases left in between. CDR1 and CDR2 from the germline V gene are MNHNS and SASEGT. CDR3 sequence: CASSETALGNTIYF. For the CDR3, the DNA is TGTGCCAGCAGTGAAACAGCCCTGGGAAACACCATATATTTT.

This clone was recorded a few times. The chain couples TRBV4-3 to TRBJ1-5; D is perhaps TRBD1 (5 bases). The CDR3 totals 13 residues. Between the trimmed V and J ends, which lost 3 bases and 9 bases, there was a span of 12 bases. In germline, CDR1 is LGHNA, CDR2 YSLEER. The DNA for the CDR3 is TGCGCCAGCAGCCAGGGGACCGGGGGGCCCCAGCATTTT. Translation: CASSQGTGGPQHF.

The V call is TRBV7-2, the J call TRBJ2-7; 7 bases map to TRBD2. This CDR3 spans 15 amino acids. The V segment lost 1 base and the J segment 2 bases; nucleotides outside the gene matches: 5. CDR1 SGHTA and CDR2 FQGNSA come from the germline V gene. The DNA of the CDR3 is TGTGCCAGCAGCTTAGGGTTCGGGGGGACCTACGAGCAGTACTTC. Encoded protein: CASSLGFGGTYEQYF.

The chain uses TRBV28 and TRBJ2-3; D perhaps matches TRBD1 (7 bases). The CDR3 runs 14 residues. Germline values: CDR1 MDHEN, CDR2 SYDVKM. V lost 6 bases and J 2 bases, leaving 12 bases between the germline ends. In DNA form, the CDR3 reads TGTGCCAGCAGGCAGGGGGGATCCACAGATACGCAGTATTTT. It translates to CASRQGGSTDTQYF.

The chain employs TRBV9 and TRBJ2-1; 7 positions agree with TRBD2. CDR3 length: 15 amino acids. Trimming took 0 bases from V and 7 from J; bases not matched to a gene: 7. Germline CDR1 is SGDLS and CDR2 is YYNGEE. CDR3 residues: CASSVGGGWLNEQFF. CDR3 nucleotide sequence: TGTGCCAGCAGCGTAGGGGGGGGATGGTTAAATGAGCAGTTCTTC.

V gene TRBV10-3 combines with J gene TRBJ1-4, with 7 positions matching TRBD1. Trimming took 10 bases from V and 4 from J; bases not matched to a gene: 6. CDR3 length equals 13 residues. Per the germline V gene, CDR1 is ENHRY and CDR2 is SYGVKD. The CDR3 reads CATQTGDNEKLFF. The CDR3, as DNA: TGTGCCACCCAAACAGGGGATAATGAAAAACTGTTTTTT.

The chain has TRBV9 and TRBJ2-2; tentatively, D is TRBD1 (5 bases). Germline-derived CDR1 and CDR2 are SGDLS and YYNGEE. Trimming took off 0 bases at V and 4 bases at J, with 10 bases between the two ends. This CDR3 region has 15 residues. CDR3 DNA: TGTGCCAGCAGCGTAGGCGACAGAGGCACCGGGGAGCTGTTTTTT. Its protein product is CASSVGDRGTGELFF.

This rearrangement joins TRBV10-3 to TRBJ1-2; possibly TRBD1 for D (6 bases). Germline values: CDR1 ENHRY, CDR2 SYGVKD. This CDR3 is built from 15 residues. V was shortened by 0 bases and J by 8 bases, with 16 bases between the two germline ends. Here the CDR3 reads CAISESQGRVRGYTF. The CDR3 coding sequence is TGTGCCATCAGTGAGTCGCAGGGGCGCGTACGGGGCTACACCTTC.

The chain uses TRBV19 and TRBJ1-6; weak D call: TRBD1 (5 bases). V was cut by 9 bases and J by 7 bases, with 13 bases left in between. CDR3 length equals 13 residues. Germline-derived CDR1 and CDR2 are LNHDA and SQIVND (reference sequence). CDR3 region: CASSLGGNSPLHF. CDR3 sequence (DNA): TGTGCCAGCTCCTTGGGGGGGAATTCACCCCTCCACTTT.

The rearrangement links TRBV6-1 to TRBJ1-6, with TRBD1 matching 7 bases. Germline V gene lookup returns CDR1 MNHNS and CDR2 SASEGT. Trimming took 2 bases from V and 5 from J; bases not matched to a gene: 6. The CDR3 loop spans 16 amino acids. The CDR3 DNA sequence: TGTGCCAGCAGTGAAAGAGGGGGCCCTAATAATTCACCCCTCCACTTT. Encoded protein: CASSERGGPNNSPLHF.

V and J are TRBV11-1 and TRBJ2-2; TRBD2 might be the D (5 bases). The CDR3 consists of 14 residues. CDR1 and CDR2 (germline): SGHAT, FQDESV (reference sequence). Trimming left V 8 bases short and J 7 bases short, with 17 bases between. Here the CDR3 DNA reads TGTGCCAGCTTGCCGAGGAGCGGTGGCGGGGAGCTGTTTTTT. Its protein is CASLPRSGGGELFF.

The CDR3 DNA is TGTGCCAGCAGTGAAATCGGGGAAGGAGCTTTCTTT. Translating gives CASSEIGEGAFF. The V gene is TRBV2, the J gene TRBJ1-1; D unclear. CDR1 and CDR2 (germline): SNHLY, FYNNEI. Trimming removed 2 bases from V and 10 bases from J, with 11 bases in between. The CDR3 length is 12 residues.

CDR3 nucleotides: TGTGCCAGCAAAAAACTAGACAGGGAGAACGAAAAACTGTTTTTT. This encodes CASKKLDRENEKLFF. J is TRBJ1-4 and V is TRBV6-5; 7 bases line up with TRBD1. Losses at the gene ends were 7 bases for V and 8 bases for J; bases not matched to a gene: 13. There are 15 residues in the CDR3. The germline CDR1 and CDR2 sequences are MNHEY and SVGAGI.

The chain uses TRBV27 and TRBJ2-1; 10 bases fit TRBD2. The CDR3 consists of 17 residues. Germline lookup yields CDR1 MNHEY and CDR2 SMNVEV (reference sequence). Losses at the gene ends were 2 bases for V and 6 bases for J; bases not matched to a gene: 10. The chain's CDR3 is CASSLGLAGDKSNEQFF. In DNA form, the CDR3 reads TGTGCCAGCAGTTTAGGGCTAGCGGGGGATAAGAGCAATGAGCAGTTCTTC.

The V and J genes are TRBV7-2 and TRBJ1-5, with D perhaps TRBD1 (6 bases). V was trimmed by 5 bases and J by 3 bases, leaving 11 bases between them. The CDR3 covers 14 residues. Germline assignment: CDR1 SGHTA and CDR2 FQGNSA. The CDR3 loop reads CASSPDSYNQPQHF. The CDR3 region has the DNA TGTGCCAGCAGCCCGGACAGCTACAATCAGCCCCAGCATTTT.

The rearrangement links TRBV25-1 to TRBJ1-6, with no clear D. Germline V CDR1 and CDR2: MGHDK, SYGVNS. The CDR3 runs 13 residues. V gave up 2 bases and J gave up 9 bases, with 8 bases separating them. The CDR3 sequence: CASSEQNSSPLHF. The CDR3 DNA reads TGTGCCAGCAGTGAACAGAACAGTTCACCCCTCCACTTT.